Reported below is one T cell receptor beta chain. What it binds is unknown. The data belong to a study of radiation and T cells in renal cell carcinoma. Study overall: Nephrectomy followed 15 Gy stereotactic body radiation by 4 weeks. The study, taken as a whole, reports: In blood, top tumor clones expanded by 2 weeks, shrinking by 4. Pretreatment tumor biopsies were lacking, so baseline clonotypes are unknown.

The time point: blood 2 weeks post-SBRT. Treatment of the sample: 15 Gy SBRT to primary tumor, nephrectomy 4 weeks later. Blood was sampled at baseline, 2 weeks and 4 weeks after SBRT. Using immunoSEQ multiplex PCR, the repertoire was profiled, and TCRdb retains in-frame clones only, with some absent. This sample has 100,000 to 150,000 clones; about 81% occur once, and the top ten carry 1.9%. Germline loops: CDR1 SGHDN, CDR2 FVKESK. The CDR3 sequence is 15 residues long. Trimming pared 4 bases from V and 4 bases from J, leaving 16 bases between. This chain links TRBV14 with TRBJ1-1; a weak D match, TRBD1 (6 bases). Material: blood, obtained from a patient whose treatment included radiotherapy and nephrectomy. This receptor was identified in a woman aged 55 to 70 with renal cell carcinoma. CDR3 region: CASSPTPGQVTEAFF. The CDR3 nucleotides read TGTGCCAGCAGCCCAACACCGGGACAAGTCACTGAAGCTTTCTTT.